This TCR beta chain was sequenced for a study of technical replicates of blood from a handful of donors. Sequencing used immunoSEQ multiplex PCR; TCRdb keeps in-frame clones, though not all of them. The repertoire has tens of thousands of clones, approximately 95% of them found once; the top ten carry 0.34%. Germline assignment: CDR1 SGHTA and CDR2 FQGNSA. V was pared by 2 bases and J by 5 bases, with 12 bases between. The CDR3 has 14 residues. Material for sequencing was T cells isolated from PBMCs. The receptor's source is a human donor in good health. The chain employs TRBV7-2 and TRBJ1-2; possibly TRBD1 for D (6 bases). The CDR3 coding sequence is TGTGCCAGCAGCTTACTGGGGGCTCATTATGGCTACACCTTC. Translating it yields CASSLLGAHYGYTF.